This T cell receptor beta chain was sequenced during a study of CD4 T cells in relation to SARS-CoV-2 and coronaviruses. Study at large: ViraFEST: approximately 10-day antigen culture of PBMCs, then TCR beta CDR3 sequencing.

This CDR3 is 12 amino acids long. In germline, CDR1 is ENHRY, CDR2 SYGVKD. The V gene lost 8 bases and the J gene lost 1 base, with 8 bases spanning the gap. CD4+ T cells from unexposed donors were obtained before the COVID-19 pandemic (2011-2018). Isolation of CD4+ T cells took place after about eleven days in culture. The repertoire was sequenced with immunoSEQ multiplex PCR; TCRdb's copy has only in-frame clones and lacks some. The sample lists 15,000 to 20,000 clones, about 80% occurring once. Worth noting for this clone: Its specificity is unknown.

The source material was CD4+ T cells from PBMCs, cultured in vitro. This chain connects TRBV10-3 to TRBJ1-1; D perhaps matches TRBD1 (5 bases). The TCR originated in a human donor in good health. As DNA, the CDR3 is TGTGCCATCGGGGGAGCGAACACTGAAGCTTTCTTT. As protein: CAIGGANTEAFF.